A single sample gave rise to the 22 T cell receptor beta chains below, sequenced in a study of cytomegalovirus exposure and HLA in healthy donors. Primers for the PCR totalled 60 Vbeta and 13 Jbeta. Clones were sequenced by immunoSEQ multiplex PCR, and TCRdb holds only the in-frame ones, with some missing. The sample comprises approximately 90,000 clones, under 85% of which are singletons, and over 2% rests with the top ten. The sequenced material came from PBMCs. These receptors were collected from a boy aged 5-17 years in good health and CMV-seronegative.

This chain uses TRBV7-2 with TRBJ2-2; maybe TRBD2 (5 bases). Germline CDR1 SGHTA, CDR2 FQGNSA. The CDR3 totals 14 residues. V lost 6 bases and J 8 bases, leaving 16 bases between the germline ends. DNA of the CDR3: TGTGCCAGCAGAGGGCGGATGGAGGCAGGGGAGCTGTTTTTT. Protein: CASRGRMEAGELFF.

This clone was observed a single time. This rearrangement joins TRBV6-1 to TRBJ2-5; no definite D call. Germline CDR1 and CDR2: MNHNS and SASEGT. The V end was cut by 0 bases, the J end by 5 bases, with 10 bases between. This CDR3 is built from 14 residues. The CDR3 loop is CASSEASSFETQYF. For the CDR3, the DNA is TGTGCCAGCAGTGAAGCTAGCAGTTTCGAGACCCAGTACTTC.

The rearrangement joins TRBV4-1 to TRBJ2-2, with TRBD2 identical over 11 bases. The CDR3 is made up of 18 amino acids. Germline trimming cut 0 bases from V and 6 bases from J; bases unmatched to any gene: 9. Germline values: CDR1 MGHRA, CDR2 YSYEKL. The CDR3: CASSQELAGVLEAGELFF. The DNA for the CDR3 is TGCGCCAGCAGCCAAGAACTAGCGGGAGTTCTGGAGGCCGGGGAGCTGTTTTTT.

In nucleotides, the CDR3 is TGCGCCAGCAGCCAGTCGCGGACCTACGAGCAGTACTTC. This gives the protein CASSQSRTYEQYF. The rearrangement links TRBV4-3 to TRBJ2-7; no definite D call. Per germline, CDR1 LGHNA and CDR2 YSLEER. Trimming stripped 3 bases from V and 2 bases from J, with 8 bases between. This CDR3 spans 13 amino acids.

The chain links TRBV19 to TRBJ2-1; 11 bases map to TRBD2. This CDR3 is 16 amino acids long. Per germline, CDR1 LNHDA and CDR2 SQIVND (reference sequence). Trimming removed 4 bases from V and 8 bases from J; junction bases left unmatched: 10. CDR3: CASSKRLAGGPYEQFF. DNA of the CDR3: TGTGCCAGTAGTAAGCGTTTAGCGGGGGGGCCCTATGAGCAGTTCTTC.

The chain links TRBV30 to TRBJ1-2, with 7 bases fitting TRBD1. CDR1 is GTSNPN and CDR2 is SVGIG in the germline V gene (reference sequence). V dropped 2 bases and J dropped 6; count of bases not matched to a gene: 15. The CDR3 length is 16 residues. The CDR3 bases are TGTGCCTGGAGTTCGACAGGGAGAGGAGGCTATGATGGCTACACCTTC. This encodes CAWSSTGRGGYDGYTF.

The chain has TRBV13 and TRBJ1-3, with D uncertain. The CDR3 spans 14 residues. Per the germline V gene, CDR1 is PRHDT and CDR2 is FYEKMQ (reference sequence). V lost 5 bases and J 3 bases, leaving 11 bases between the germline ends. The CDR3 DNA is TGTGCCAGCAGCACTCGGGGAAGTGGAAACACCATATATTTT. It translates to CASSTRGSGNTIYF.

This chain joins TRBV5-1 and TRBJ2-7, with D perhaps TRBD1 (6 bases). V lost 5 bases to trimming and J lost 1 base, with 19 bases between them. This CDR3 has 16 residues. The germline V gene encodes CDR1 SGHRS and CDR2 YFSETQ. DNA of the CDR3: TGCGCCAGCAGTTCGGCTGCCGGGACATTGTCCTACGAGCAGTACTTC. This gives the protein CASSSAAGTLSYEQYF.

This chain joins TRBV27 and TRBJ2-5, with TRBD1 matching 10 bases. The CDR3 totals 13 residues. CDR1 is MNHEY, CDR2 SMNVEV, per germline (reference sequence). V was clipped by 10 bases and J by 5 bases; unmatched bases: 7. This chain's CDR3 is CATRQGATETQYF. CDR3 sequence (DNA): TGTGCCACCCGACAGGGGGCAACGGAGACCCAGTACTTC.

The chain combines TRBV4-1 with TRBJ1-2; 10 nucleotides agree with TRBD1. The germline V gene encodes CDR1 MGHRA and CDR2 YSYEKL. The CDR3 runs to 21 residues. V gave up 1 base and J gave up 4 bases; unmatched junction bases: 21. The CDR3 spells CASSQGPGGTGAFFSVYGYTF. The CDR3 DNA follows: TGCGCCAGCAGCCAAGGGCCCGGCGGGACAGGGGCATTTTTTTCGGTCTATGGCTACACCTTC.

This rearrangement joins TRBV6-6 to TRBJ2-7; 11 bases fit TRBD2. The V and J ends lost 7 bases and 2 bases, in that order; junction bases with no gene match: 7. The CDR3 covers 15 residues. Germline CDR1 is MNHNY and CDR2 is SVGAGI (reference sequence). DNA of the CDR3: TGTGCCAGCACTCTGACTAGCGGGACCCCCTACGAGCAGTACTTC. Translated: CASTLTSGTPYEQYF.

This chain connects TRBV28 to TRBJ1-5; D possibly corresponds to TRBD1 (6 bases). Germline loops: CDR1 MDHEN, CDR2 SYDVKM. Trimming cost V 2 bases and J 2 bases, with 7 bases left between them. The CDR3 runs to 14 residues. The CDR3 here is CASSLAGGNQPQHF. CDR3 DNA sequence: TGTGCCAGCAGTTTAGCAGGGGGCAATCAGCCCCAGCATTTT.

The chain couples TRBV9 to TRBJ2-5; the D gene is possibly TRBD1 (6 bases). The CDR3 is 14 residues long. V gave up 0 bases and J gave up 5 bases, with 11 bases separating them. CDR1 SGDLS and CDR2 YYNGEE come from the germline V gene. The CDR3 here is CASSVGGGGETQYF. The CDR3 DNA reads TGTGCCAGCAGCGTAGGAGGGGGTGGTGAGACCCAGTACTTC.

The CDR3 here is CASSTIRGSTDTQYF. In DNA, the CDR3 is TGTGCCAGCAGTACGATTCGGGGGAGCACAGATACGCAGTATTTT. V gene TRBV7-9 combines with J gene TRBJ2-3; possibly TRBD2 for D (6 bases). The CDR3 sequence is 15 residues long. CDR1 SEHNR and CDR2 FQNEAQ come from the germline V gene (reference sequence). V was clipped by 6 bases and J by 0 bases, with 13 bases between them.

The chain couples TRBV27 to TRBJ2-7, with a possible D match to TRBD1 (6 bases). Trimming pared 5 bases from V and 2 bases from J, leaving 16 bases between. CDR1 and CDR2 (germline): MNHEY, SMNVEV (reference sequence). This CDR3 has 15 amino acids. The CDR3: CASSTLDSLAYEQYF. Written as DNA, the CDR3 is TGTGCCAGCAGTACATTGGACAGCTTAGCCTACGAGCAGTACTTC.

This clone has just a few counts. Written as DNA, the CDR3 is TGCGCCAGCAGCCGGGTGGGGCAGGGTTGCGACATTCAGTACTTC. Protein sequence: CASSRVGQGCDIQYF. V is TRBV5-1 and J is TRBJ2-4; the D gene is possibly TRBD1 (5 bases). Deletions cut 4 bases from V and 8 bases from J, with 19 bases between. The CDR3 extends over 15 amino acids. The germline CDR1 and CDR2 sequences are SGHRS and YFSETQ.

The chain has TRBV27 and TRBJ1-2; tentative D call: TRBD1 (5 bases). Trimming removed 3 bases at V and 3 bases at J, with 8 bases between. Germline loops: CDR1 MNHEY, CDR2 SMNVEV (reference sequence). This CDR3 is 13 amino acids long. The CDR3 sequence is CASSFQGYYGYTF. The DNA for the CDR3 is TGTGCCAGCAGTTTTCAGGGTTACTATGGCTACACCTTC.

The chain uses TRBV6-5 and TRBJ1-5, with 7 bases matching TRBD1. J was trimmed by 4 bases and V by 6 bases; bases with no gene match: 6. CDR3 length: 14 residues. The germline V gene has CDR1 MNHEY and CDR2 SVGAGI. CDR3 loop: CASSNRDSNQPQHF. The CDR3 DNA reads as TGTGCCAGCAGCAACCGGGACAGTAATCAGCCCCAGCATTTT.

This clone has a handful of counts. The chain has TRBV6-5 and TRBJ1-1; no firm D call. Germline CDR1 is MNHEY and CDR2 is SVGAGI. The CDR3 is 14 residues long. Between the trimmed V and J ends, which lost 3 bases and 0 bases, there was a span of 8 bases. CDR3 region: CASSYTVLNTEAFF. As DNA, the CDR3 is TGTGCCAGCAGTTATACAGTACTGAACACTGAAGCTTTCTTT.

The chain is built from TRBV4-1 and TRBJ2-7; the D is unclear. V dropped 0 bases and J dropped 1 base, with 7 bases sitting between them. Germline V CDR1 and CDR2: MGHRA, YSYEKL. The CDR3 extends over 14 amino acids. The CDR3 bases are TGCGCCAGCAGCCAAGAGGCCCGATCCTACGAGCAGTACTTC. Amino acid sequence: CASSQEARSYEQYF.

This sequence joins TRBV6-4 and TRBJ1-6, with 9 bases lining up with TRBD1. The CDR3 length is 15 residues. Germline trimming cut 6 bases from V and 9 bases from J; bases unmatched to any gene: 9. Germline CDR1 reads MRHNA; CDR2 reads SNTAGT. The CDR3 sequence: CASRDAGTGSSPLHF. CDR3 DNA: TGTGCCAGCAGGGACGCCGGGACAGGGAGTTCACCCCTCCACTTT.

The CDR3 DNA reads as TGTGCCAGTAGTCCCGCGGCAGTCTACGAGCAGTACTTC. It encodes CASSPAAVYEQYF. The rearrangement links TRBV19 to TRBJ2-7; D is unresolved. The length of the CDR3 is 13 residues. Germline V gives CDR1 LNHDA, CDR2 SQIVND (reference sequence). V was clipped by 5 bases and J by 3 bases, with 11 bases between them. The variable domain in full, with the rest retrieved from reference TRBV19 and TRBJ2-7, is DGGITQSPKYLFRKEGQNVTLSCEQNLNHDAMYWYRQDPGQGLRLIYYSQIVNDFQKGDIAEGYSVSREKKESFPLTVTSAQKNPTAFYLCASSPAAVYEQYFGPGTRLTVT.